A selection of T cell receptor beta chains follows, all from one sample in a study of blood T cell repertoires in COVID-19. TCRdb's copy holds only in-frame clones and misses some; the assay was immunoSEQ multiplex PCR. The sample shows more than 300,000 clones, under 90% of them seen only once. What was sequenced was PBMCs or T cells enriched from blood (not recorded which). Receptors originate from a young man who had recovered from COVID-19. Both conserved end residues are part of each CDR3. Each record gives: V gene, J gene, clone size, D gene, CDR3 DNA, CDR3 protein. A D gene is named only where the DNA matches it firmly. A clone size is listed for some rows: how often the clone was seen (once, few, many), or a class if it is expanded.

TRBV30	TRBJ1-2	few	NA	TGTGCCTGGAACCTGGACAGCGGCTATGGCTACACCTTC	CAWNLDSGYGYTF
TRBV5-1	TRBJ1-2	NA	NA	TGCGCCAGCAGCTACTATGGAAGGACAGCCTATAACTATGGCTACACCTTC	CASSYYGRTAYNYGYTF
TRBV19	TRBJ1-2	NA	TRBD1	TGTGCCAGTAGTATAGATCGGTACAGGGGGCGCGACGACTATGGCTACACCTTC	CASSIDRYRGRDDYGYTF
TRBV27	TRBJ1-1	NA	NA	TGTGCCAGCAAGACTCTGGGGCTAACTGAAGCTTTCTTT	CASKTLGLTEAFF
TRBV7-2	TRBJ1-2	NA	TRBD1	TGTGCCAGCAGCTTAGACAAAGGACAGGCTCTCAACTATGGCTACACCTTC	CASSLDKGQALNYGYTF
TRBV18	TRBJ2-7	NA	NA	TGTGCCAGCTCCCCTAGGCCGGACACCTACGAGCAGTACTTC	CASSPRPDTYEQYF
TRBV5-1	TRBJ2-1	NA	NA	TGCGCCAGCAGCCTGGAGCGGGCCAATGAGCAGTTCTTC	CASSLERANEQFF
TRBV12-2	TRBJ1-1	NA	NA	TGTGAGGGGGGGGCGTGGACTGAAGCTTTCTTT	CEGGAWTEAFF
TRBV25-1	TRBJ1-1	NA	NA	TGTGCCAGCAGTGGGCAGGGTTACACTGAAGCTTTCTTT	CASSGQGYTEAFF
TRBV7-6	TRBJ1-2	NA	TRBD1	TGTGCCAGCAGCTCCTACACGGGTCCCACAGGGGAGGCTAACTATGGCTACACCTTC	CASSSYTGPTGEANYGYTF
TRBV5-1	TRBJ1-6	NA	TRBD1	TGCGCCAGCAGCTCGGGACAGCCTAATTCACCCCTCCACTTT	CASSSGQPNSPLHF
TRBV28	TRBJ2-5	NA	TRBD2	TGTGCCAGCAGTTTAATCGGGGGGTTAGAGACCCAGTACTTC	CASSLIGGLETQYF
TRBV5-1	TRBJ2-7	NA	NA	TGCGCCAGCAGTTTACAGGCGACCCCCGGGGAGCAGTACTTC	CASSLQATPGEQYF
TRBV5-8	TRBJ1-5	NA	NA	TGTGCCAGCACCCGAACTTCTAACAATCAGCCCCAGCATTTT	CASTRTSNNQPQHF
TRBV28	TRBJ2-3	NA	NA	TGTGCCAGCAGTTTAGCGGTGCCCACAGATACGCAGTATTTT	CASSLAVPTDTQYF
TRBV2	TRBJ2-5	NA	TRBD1	TGTGCCAGCAGTAACAGGGGGCGTGAGACCCAGTACTTC	CASSNRGRETQYF
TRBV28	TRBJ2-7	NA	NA	TGTGCCAGCAGTTTGTACATACCGGGCTCCTACGAGCAGTACTTC	CASSLYIPGSYEQYF
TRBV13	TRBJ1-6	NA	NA	TGTGCCAGCAGCTTCTTGAGACAGAATTCACCCCTCCACTTT	CASSFLRQNSPLHF
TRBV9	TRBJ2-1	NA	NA	TGTGCCAGCAGCGTGGGAGGAATAAGCTCCTACAATGAGCAGTTCTTC	CASSVGGISSYNEQFF
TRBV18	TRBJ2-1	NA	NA	TGTGCCAGCTCACTGTCGGATGAGCAGTTCTTC	CASSLSDEQFF
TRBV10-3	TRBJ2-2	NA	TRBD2	TGTGCCATCAGTGTCTCTAGCGGCCTGAACACCGGGGAGCTGTTTTTT	CAISVSSGLNTGELFF
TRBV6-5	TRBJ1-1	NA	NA	TGTGCCAGCAGATACACAGGGACCGGGACTGAAGCTTTCTTT	CASRYTGTGTEAFF
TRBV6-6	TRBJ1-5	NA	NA	TGTGCCAGCAGTTCACAAGCGGGGATTCAGGGTCAGCCCCAGCATTTT	CASSSQAGIQGQPQHF
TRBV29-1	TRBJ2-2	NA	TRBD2	TGCAGCGCTTTTACTAGCGTCAGTGGGACCGGGGAGCTGTTTTTT	CSAFTSVSGTGELFF
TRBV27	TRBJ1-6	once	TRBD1	TGTGCCAGCAGTTCGGGACAGTGGAATTCACCCCTCCACTTT	CASSSGQWNSPLHF
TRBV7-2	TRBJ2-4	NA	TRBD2	TGTGCCAGCAGCCTGCTACTAGCGGGAGAGACCAAAAACATTCAGTACTTC	CASSLLLAGETKNIQYF
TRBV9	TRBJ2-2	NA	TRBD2	TGTGCCAGCAGCCCCCCTTCCGGGAGGGTCACCGGGGAGCTGTTTTTT	CASSPPSGRVTGELFF
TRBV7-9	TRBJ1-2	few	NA	TGTGCCAGCAGCCCGGGAGGCGGAATCAGGACTAACTATGGCTACACCTTC	CASSPGGGIRTNYGYTF
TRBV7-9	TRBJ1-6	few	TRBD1	TGTGCCAGCAGCGGGATGACAGGGATCAATTCACCCCTCCACTTT	CASSGMTGINSPLHF
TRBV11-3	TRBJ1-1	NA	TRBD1	TGTGCCAGCAGTTCCGACAGGGTAAATGAAGCTTTCTTT	CASSSDRVNEAFF
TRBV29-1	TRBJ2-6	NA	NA	TGCAGCGTTCAACAGGGCTCTGGGGCCAACGTCCTGACTTTC	CSVQQGSGANVLTF
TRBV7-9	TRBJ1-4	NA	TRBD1	TGTGCCAGCAGCAGGGGGACAGGGGCGGATGAAAAACTGTTTTTT	CASSRGTGADEKLFF
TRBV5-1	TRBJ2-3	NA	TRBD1	TGCGCCAGCAGCTGGGGGGACAGGGCGGAGGCAGATACGCAGTATTTT	CASSWGDRAEADTQYF
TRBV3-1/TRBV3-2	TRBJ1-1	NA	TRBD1	TGTGCCAGCAGCGCCTTCCGGGACAGGGCTCCTGAAGCTTTCTTT	CASSAFRDRAPEAFF
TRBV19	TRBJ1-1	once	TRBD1	TGTGCCGCTAGACAGGGTCTTACTGAAGCTTTCTTT	CAARQGLTEAFF
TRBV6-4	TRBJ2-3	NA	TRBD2	TGTGCCAGCACCCCACAAGCGGGGGGAGCAGATACGCAGTATTTT	CASTPQAGGADTQYF
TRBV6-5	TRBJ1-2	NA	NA	TGTGCCAGCAGTTACTCGCTCGGGGGTCCCTATGGCTACACCTTC	CASSYSLGGPYGYTF
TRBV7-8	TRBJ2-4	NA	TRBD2	TGTGCCAGCAGCCCACACGGCAGGGAGGGAAACATTCAGTACTTC	CASSPHGREGNIQYF
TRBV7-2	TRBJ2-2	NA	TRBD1	TGTGCCAGCGGACAGGGGGGGAGCGGGGAGCTGTTTTTT	CASGQGGSGELFF
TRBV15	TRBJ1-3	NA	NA	TGTGCCACCAGCAGAGCGGGGACAGGAAACACCATATATTTT	CATSRAGTGNTIYF
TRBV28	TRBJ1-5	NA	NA	TGTGCCAGCACCCACCCTCTGACACCTAGCAATCAGCCCCAGCATTTT	CASTHPLTPSNQPQHF
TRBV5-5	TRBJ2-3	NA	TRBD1	TGTGCCAGCAGCTGGGGGGACAGGGGAAGCACAGATACGCAGTATTTT	CASSWGDRGSTDTQYF
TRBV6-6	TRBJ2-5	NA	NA	TGTGCCAGCAGTTACTCGTTCAGACAAGAGACCCAGTACTTC	CASSYSFRQETQYF
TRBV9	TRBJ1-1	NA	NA	TGTGCCAGCAGCGTAGGCGCCCAGGGGCGGACTGAAGCTTTCTTT	CASSVGAQGRTEAFF